This T cell receptor (beta chain) was captured by sequencing in a study of beta chain features in type 1 diabetes. Reverse transcribing all isolated RNA meant expressed TCRB transcripts were sequenced. The table came from immunoSEQ multiplex PCR; TCRdb's copy has only in-frame clones and leaves some out. The table has a few hundred thousand clones, 30% seen once. Trimming cost V 5 bases and J 12 bases, with 14 bases left between them. Germline V gives CDR1 LNHNV, CDR2 YYDKDF (reference sequence). CDR3 size: 12 residues. The TCR sequence derives from a man between 18 and 35 years old in good health. The rearrangement uses TRBV15 and TRBJ2-1; D is unresolved. Sample: naive CD4+ T cells from blood. CDR3 DNA: TGTGCCACCAGCTTGGGCCAGCTCGGGCAGTTCTTC. It is translated as CATSLGQLGQFF.